One and the same sample provided the 27 T cell receptor beta chains below, sequenced in a study of graft-versus-host responses after intestinal transplantation. The protocol was immunoSEQ multiplex PCR, while the TCRdb copy is restricted to in-frame clones and leaves out a portion. The profile shows 80,000 to 90,000 clones, around nine tenths of them singletons. These TCRs' antigens remain unknown. The sequencing here drew on unstimulated CD4+ T cells sorted from spleen or lymph node cells, taken before intestinal transplant. These receptors were obtained from a human donor who received an intestinal transplant.

V and J are TRBV7-9 and TRBJ2-1; weak D call: TRBD2 (6 bases). The CDR3 totals 15 residues. V was pared by 2 bases and J by 0 bases, with 8 bases between. Germline V gene data show CDR1 as SEHNR and CDR2 as FQNEAQ (reference sequence). The CDR3 loop is CASSLIGSSYNEQFF. The CDR3 DNA reads TGTGCCAGCAGCTTAATCGGGAGCTCCTACAATGAGCAGTTCTTC.

The J gene is TRBJ2-7, the V gene TRBV7-9; D ambiguous. The CDR3 contains 17 residues. Trimming cost V 2 bases and J 0 bases, with 17 bases left between them. CDR1 and CDR2 (germline): SEHNR, FQNEAQ (reference sequence). The CDR3 region has the DNA TGTGCCAGCAGCTTAATTCTCCGAATTGGACGCTCCTACGAGCAGTACTTC. It codes for CASSLILRIGRSYEQYF. Drawing the rest from reference TRBV7-9 and TRBJ2-7, the complete variable domain is DTGVSQNPRHKITKRGQNVTFRCDPISEHNRLYWYRQTLGQGPEFLTYFQNEAQLEKSRLLSDRFSAERPKGSFSTLEIQRTEQGDSAMYLCASSLILRIGRSYEQYFGPGTRLTVT.

This clone was picked up a small number of times. The chain uses TRBV11-2 and TRBJ2-3; D not certain. Germline CDR1 SGHAT, CDR2 FQNNGV. V shed 3 bases and J shed 4 bases, with 8 bases lying between them. CDR3 length equals 13 residues. This CDR3 reads CASSFATADTQYF. The CDR3 DNA reads as TGTGCCAGCAGCTTCGCGACTGCAGATACGCAGTATTTT.

The J gene is TRBJ1-6, the V gene TRBV11-1; D gene unclear. This CDR3 comprises 15 residues. Deletions cut 2 bases from V and 10 bases from J, with 15 bases between. CDR1 is SGHAT and CDR2 is FQDESV in the germline V gene (reference sequence). CDR3 sequence: CASSLRSILNSPLHF. DNA of the CDR3: TGTGCCAGCAGCTTACGAAGCATTTTAAACTCACCCCTCCACTTT.

Comment on this clone: Within the sample, other DNA sequences also encode this same CDR3. This chain joins TRBV18 and TRBJ2-3; no firm D call. CDR1 and CDR2 from the germline V gene are KGHSH and LQKENI. V lost 3 bases, J lost 0 bases, and 1 base lay in between. CDR3 length equals 12 residues. CDR3 nucleotides: TGTGCCAGCTCACCTAGCACAGATACGCAGTATTTT. Translation: CASSPSTDTQYF.

The chain joins TRBV5-1 to TRBJ2-1, with TRBD2 matching 9 bases. V shed 0 bases and J 4 bases; nucleotides not matched to a gene: 5. The CDR3 loop spans 16 amino acids. The germline CDR1 and CDR2 sequences are SGHRS and YFSETQ. CDR3 residues: CASSLGREGFYNEQFF. The CDR3 coding sequence is TGCGCCAGCAGCTTGGGGCGGGAGGGGTTTTACAATGAGCAGTTCTTC.

J is TRBJ1-4 and V is TRBV6-6; perhaps TRBD1 as D (6 bases). The V gene lost 0 bases and the J gene lost 0 bases, with 8 bases spanning the gap. Germline V gives CDR1 MNHNY, CDR2 SVGAGI (reference sequence). This CDR3 is built from 16 residues. CDR3 in amino acids: CASSYSRGATNEKLFF. The DNA for the CDR3 is TGTGCCAGCAGTTACTCGAGGGGGGCAACTAATGAAAAACTGTTTTTT.

The J gene is TRBJ1-2, the V gene TRBV6-5, with 7 bases that match TRBD1. CDR1 is MNHEY, CDR2 SVGAGI, per germline. Losses at the gene ends were 5 bases for V and 3 bases for J; bases not matched to a gene: 3. There are 13 residues in the CDR3. The DNA for the CDR3 is TGTGCCAGCAGTACCGGGACAGACTATGGCTACACCTTC. This translates into CASSTGTDYGYTF.

The rearrangement joins TRBV5-1 to TRBJ1-2; 9 nucleotides agree with TRBD1. V shed 0 bases, J shed 14 bases, and the junction held 11 bases outside the gene matches. The CDR3 is 14 residues long. Germline CDR1 SGHRS, CDR2 YFSETQ. This CDR3 reads CASSLAVRDRDLTF. Written as DNA, the CDR3 is TGCGCCAGCAGCTTGGCCGTTAGGGACAGGGATTTAACCTTC.

The CDR3 DNA sequence: TGTGCCAGCTCACGACAGGGACGTAAGGTGAACACTGAAGCTTTCTTT. Its translation: CASSRQGRKVNTEAFF. The chain couples TRBV18 to TRBJ1-1; 7 nucleotides line up with TRBD1. CDR1 and CDR2 from the germline V gene are KGHSH and LQKENI. This CDR3 comprises 16 residues. V lost 4 bases to trimming and J lost 0 bases; unmatched junction nucleotides: 8.

This chain connects TRBV5-4 to TRBJ2-3; the match to TRBD2 covers 7 bases. Germline loops: CDR1 SGHNT, CDR2 YYREEE (reference sequence). The trim removed 1 base at V and 0 bases at J, leaving 5 bases unmatched. This CDR3 comprises 16 residues. The CDR3: CASSLKGRESTDTQYF. As DNA, the CDR3 is TGTGCCAGCAGCTTGAAAGGGCGGGAGAGCACAGATACGCAGTATTTT.

The chain links TRBV5-1 to TRBJ2-2; perhaps TRBD2 as D (5 bases). The ends were cut back, 4 bases at V and 5 bases at J, with 9 bases in the middle. This CDR3 is built from 13 residues. CDR1 SGHRS and CDR2 YFSETQ come from the germline V gene. CDR3 sequence (DNA): TGCGCCAGCAGCCTACTAGAGACCGGGGAGCTGTTTTTT. This encodes CASSLLETGELFF.

This clone was picked up one time. The chain carries TRBV2 and TRBJ2-7, with 9 bases fitting TRBD1. V shed 7 bases, J shed 5 bases, and the junction held 6 bases outside the gene matches. Germline V gene lookup returns CDR1 SNHLY and CDR2 FYNNEI. CDR3 length: 13 amino acids. The CDR3 region is CASIQDRGHEQYF. CDR3 in DNA: TGTGCCAGCATTCAGGACAGGGGCCACGAGCAGTACTTC.

This clone was seen a single time. This chain joins TRBV5-4 and TRBJ2-3; weak D call: TRBD1 (5 bases). Per the germline V gene, CDR1 is SGHNT and CDR2 is YYREEE (reference sequence). V shed 1 base and J shed 1 base, with 16 bases lying between them. The CDR3 sequence is 17 residues long. CDR3 in amino acids: CASSLWGDLIGTDTQYF. CDR3 nucleotides: TGTGCCAGCAGCTTGTGGGGCGACTTAATAGGCACAGATACGCAGTATTTT.

This sequence joins TRBV15 and TRBJ2-5; D possibly matches TRBD1 or TRBD2 (5 bases each). Germline values: CDR1 LNHNV, CDR2 YYDKDF (reference sequence). V lost 0 bases and J 3 bases, leaving 11 bases between the germline ends. This CDR3 has 15 residues. The CDR3 DNA is TGTGCCACCAGCAGAGATTGGGGACCCAAAGAGACCCAGTACTTC. Amino acids: CATSRDWGPKETQYF.

The chain couples TRBV6-5 to TRBJ2-7; D is ambiguous. CDR3 length equals 14 residues. The germline V gene has CDR1 MNHEY and CDR2 SVGAGI. The germline V and J ends were trimmed by 5 bases and 3 bases, with 14 bases remaining between them. CDR3 sequence reads: CASSVLVAYYEQYF. For the CDR3, the DNA is TGTGCCAGCAGTGTTCTAGTAGCCTACTACGAGCAGTACTTC.

This CDR3 is CAISQPGLADPFPSYEQYF. The CDR3 region has the DNA TGTGCCATCAGCCAACCGGGACTAGCGGATCCTTTTCCCTCCTACGAGCAGTACTTC. V is TRBV10-3 and J is TRBJ2-7; 11 bases agree with TRBD2. The trim removed 6 bases at V and 0 bases at J, leaving 16 bases unmatched. The CDR3 runs 19 residues. The germline V gene encodes CDR1 ENHRY and CDR2 SYGVKD.

This chain links TRBV19 with TRBJ2-5; TRBD1 agrees at 10 bases. V gave up 5 bases and J gave up 3 bases; unmatched junction bases: 9. The CDR3 has 16 amino acids. Per the germline V gene, CDR1 is LNHDA and CDR2 is SQIVND (reference sequence). CDR3 nucleotide sequence: TGTGCCAGTAGTCCACCCCTTGGGACAGGGGAAGAGACCCAGTACTTC. Encoded protein: CASSPPLGTGEETQYF. The full variable domain, completed using reference TRBV19 and TRBJ2-5, is DGGITQSPKYLFRKEGQNVTLSCEQNLNHDAMYWYRQDPGQGLRLIYYSQIVNDFQKGDIAEGYSVSREKKESFPLTVTSAQKNPTAFYLCASSPPLGTGEETQYFGPGTRLLVL.

Comment on this clone: The sample has other DNA sequences that encode this CDR3 too. The CDR3 sequence is CATSRGTEAFF. In nucleotides, the CDR3 is TGTGCCACCAGTCGGGGGACTGAAGCTTTCTTT. The rearrangement joins TRBV15 to TRBJ1-1; D possibly corresponds to TRBD1 (5 bases). Per germline, CDR1 LNHNV and CDR2 YYDKDF (reference sequence). The CDR3 is 11 amino acids. Deletions cut 6 bases from V and 5 bases from J, with 7 bases between.

The chain uses TRBV6-5 and TRBJ2-7; 11 bases agree with TRBD1. This CDR3 spans 15 amino acids. V was pared by 0 bases and J by 3 bases, with 1 base of the junction left unmatched. Looked up from germline, CDR1 is MNHEY and CDR2 is SVGAGI. The CDR3 nucleotides are TGTGCCAGCAGTTACTCCGGGACAGGGGGCTACGAGCAGTACTTC. Translating it yields CASSYSGTGGYEQYF.

Worth noting for this clone: Relative to the germline gene, one junction end is altered; a read error may explain this. Here the CDR3 DNA reads TGTGCCAGCAGGGAAGGGACAGGGGCCGCTTACAATGAGCAGTTCTTC. Translating gives CASREGTGAAYNEQFF. V gene TRBV6-1 combines with J gene TRBJ2-1; 10 bases are a match to TRBD1. CDR1 MNHNS and CDR2 SASEGT come from the germline V gene. This CDR3 region has 16 residues.

This chain links TRBV19 with TRBJ2-1, with D tentatively TRBD1 or TRBD2 (6 bases each). The germline CDR1 and CDR2 sequences are LNHDA and SQIVND (reference sequence). The CDR3 extends over 13 amino acids. With 5 bases removed from V and 9 bases from J, the gap between germline ends came to 14 bases. CDR3 bases: TGTGCCAGTAGTTTATCACAGGGAGGTGAGCAGTTCTTC. Residues: CASSLSQGGEQFF.

This chain uses TRBV28 with TRBJ1-1, with D unclear. CDR3 length: 14 amino acids. Trimming removed 4 bases at V and 1 base at J, with 10 bases between. The germline V gene has CDR1 MDHEN and CDR2 SYDVKM. CDR3 sequence reads: CASSSPGRNTEAFF. CDR3 in DNA: TGTGCCAGCAGTTCTCCGGGGAGGAACACTGAAGCTTTCTTT. The full variable domain, rest sourced from reference TRBV28 and TRBJ1-1, is DVKVTQSSRYLVKRTGEKVFLECVQDMDHENMFWYRQDPGLGLRLIYFSYDVKMKEKGDIPEGYSVSREKKERFSLILESASTNQTSMYLCASSSPGRNTEAFFGQGTRLTVV.

To note about this clone: Other DNA sequences in this sample translate to the same CDR3. The chain combines TRBV18 with TRBJ2-5; the D is unclear. The CDR3 spans 11 residues. Trimming took 3 bases from V and 5 from J, leaving 4 bases between them. CDR1 KGHSH and CDR2 LQKENI come from the germline V gene. The CDR3: CASSPGETQYF. The CDR3 nucleotides read TGTGCCAGCTCACCGGGGGAGACCCAGTACTTC.

The V gene is TRBV13, the J gene TRBJ2-3; TRBD2 matches 8 bases. The V gene end was trimmed by 1 base and the J gene end by 7 bases; junction bases not matched to a gene: 19. The CDR3 contains 19 residues. Germline CDR1 and CDR2: PRHDT and FYEKMQ (reference sequence). CDR3 loop: CASSLEGLLAGGERNTQYF. CDR3 nucleotides: TGTGCCAGCAGCTTAGAAGGGTTATTGGCGGGAGGTGAGAGAAATACGCAGTATTTT.

V usage is TRBV6-1 and J usage is TRBJ2-7, with TRBD2 matching 8 bases. This CDR3 is 14 amino acids long. Unmatched junction bases numbered 5, after V lost 4 bases and J lost 3 bases. Germline V lookup: CDR1 MNHNS, CDR2 SASEGT. The CDR3 here is CASSAQGLGYEQYF. The CDR3 nucleotides read TGTGCCAGCAGTGCCCAGGGACTAGGCTACGAGCAGTACTTC.

V gene TRBV7-8 combines with J gene TRBJ2-1; 14 nucleotides agree with TRBD2. J lost 8 bases, V lost 0 bases, and 12 bases had no gene match. The CDR3 is made up of 19 amino acids. Per the germline V gene, CDR1 is SGHVS and CDR2 is FQNEAQ. The CDR3 spells CASSLARGTSGRVGDEQFF. The DNA for the CDR3 is TGTGCCAGCAGCTTAGCACGAGGGACTAGCGGGAGAGTAGGGGATGAGCAGTTCTTC.